Listed here are 14 T cell receptor beta chains from one sample, sequenced in a study of blood T cells in healthy people across ages. With a J-beta primer mix and a sample-barcoded 5' primer, a second PCR ran about 7 to 12 cycles. A single record per CDR3 protein comes from TCRdb applying MiXCR to the 5' RACE reads. This table holds under 800,000 distinct CDR3 sequences, roughly 44% found once. Sample: blood. These receptors came from a woman aged 55 to 70 in good health.

This clonotype has more than one count but fewer than ten. J is TRBJ2-5 and V is TRBV12-5, with D perhaps matching TRBD1 (6 bases). This CDR3 region has 12 residues. The V end lost 7 bases, the J end lost 5 bases, and 11 bases lay between the germline ends. CDR1 and CDR2 (germline): LGHNT, FRNRAP. CDR3 sequence reads: CASAQGQETQYF. For the CDR3, the DNA is TGTGCTAGTGCGCAGGGGCAGGAGACCCAGTACTTC.

The J gene is TRBJ2-5, the V gene TRBV6-1, with 9 bases fitting TRBD2. CDR3 length: 17 residues. V lost 1 base to trimming and J lost 0 bases; unmatched junction nucleotides: 6. CDR1 is MNHNS, CDR2 SASEGT, per germline. The CDR3 sequence is CASSEVKGLAYQETQYF. Here the CDR3 DNA reads TGTGCCAGCAGTGAAGTCAAAGGACTAGCGTACCAAGAGACCCAGTACTTC.

This chain uses TRBV3-1 with TRBJ2-7, with D uncertain. The V gene lost 7 bases and the J gene lost 7 bases, with 20 bases spanning the gap. The CDR3 loop spans 14 amino acids. The V gene's germline CDR1 is LGHDT and CDR2 YNNKEL (reference sequence). CDR3 region: CASTLNRVYNEQYF. The CDR3 DNA follows: TGTGCCAGCACCTTAAACAGAGTGTACAATGAGCAGTACTTC.

This clonotype appeared a few times. This chain joins TRBV10-3 and TRBJ2-7; 8 bases are a match to TRBD1. The CDR3 consists of 14 residues. V gave up 6 bases and J gave up 3 bases; unmatched junction bases: 7. The germline gives CDR1 ENHRY, CDR2 SYGVKD. The CDR3: CAIRRQGTFYEQYF. For the CDR3, the DNA is TGTGCCATCAGAAGACAGGGGACTTTCTACGAGCAGTACTTC.

V is TRBV20-1 and J is TRBJ2-1; TRBD2 matches at 9 bases. Unmatched junction bases numbered 10, after V lost 7 bases and J lost 3 bases. The CDR3 is 15 amino acids. Germline V CDR1 and CDR2: DFQATT, SNEGSKA (reference sequence). The CDR3 DNA sequence: TGCAGTGTAGCGGGGGTGAAGTATTTCTACAATGAGCAGTTCTTC. Translating gives CSVAGVKYFYNEQFF.

This clonotype was picked up one time. The rearrangement links TRBV6-5 to TRBJ2-1; 10 nucleotides match TRBD2. The trim removed 5 bases at V and 8 bases at J, leaving 9 bases unmatched. Per the germline V gene, CDR1 is MNHEY and CDR2 is SVGAGI. The CDR3 extends over 15 amino acids. In nucleotides, the CDR3 is TGTGCCAGCAGTGCACCGGGACTAGCGATGTATGAGCAGTTCTTC. This sequence encodes CASSAPGLAMYEQFF.

V is TRBV7-2 and J is TRBJ1-5, with D possibly TRBD1 on 5 matching bases. Deletions cut 0 bases from V and 3 bases from J, with 12 bases between. The CDR3 sequence is 16 residues long. Looked up from germline, CDR1 is SGHTA and CDR2 is FQGNSA. The CDR3 nucleotides read TGTGCCAGCAGCTTAGCGTCGGCAGGGAACAATCAGCCCCAGCATTTT. It is translated as CASSLASAGNNQPQHF.

Comment on this clonotype: The CDR3 carries no conserved terminal phenylalanine or tryptophan, so it likely arises from a read error. V usage is TRBV5-5 and J usage is TRBJ2-1; TRBD2 aligns across 7 bases. The junction had 7 bases not matched to a gene; V was cut back by 4 bases and J by 0 bases. This CDR3 spans 16 amino acids. From germline, CDR1 is SGHKS and CDR2 YYEKEE (reference sequence). The CDR3 nucleotides are TGTGCCAGCAGCCCTTGGCGGGAGCCCTCCTACAATGAGCAGTTCCTC. It encodes CASSPWREPSYNEQFL.

This clonotype was counted only a few times. The chain is built from TRBV18 and TRBJ1-1; D is possibly TRBD1 (5 bases). The V gene's germline CDR1 is KGHSH and CDR2 LQKENI. V lost 0 bases and J 3 bases, leaving 11 bases between the germline ends. The CDR3 consists of 15 residues. CDR3 region: CASSPPRGGDTEAFF. CDR3 in DNA: TGTGCCAGCTCACCACCAAGGGGCGGTGACACTGAAGCTTTCTTT. Full variable domain (remainder filled in from reference TRBV18 and TRBJ1-1): NAGVMQNPRHLVRRRGQEARLRCSPMKGHSHVYWYRQLPEEGLKFMVYLQKENIIDESGMPKERFSAEFPKEGPSILRIQQVVRGDSAAYFCASSPPRGGDTEAFFGQGTRLTVV.

The chain couples TRBV20-1 to TRBJ2-6, with D tentatively TRBD1 (6 bases). This CDR3 has 16 amino acids. The germline CDR1 and CDR2 sequences are DFQATT and SNEGSKA (reference sequence). The germline V and J ends were trimmed by 5 bases and 0 bases, with 14 bases remaining between them. The CDR3 spells CSAPRDTYSGANVLTF. In nucleotides, the CDR3 is TGCAGTGCTCCTCGGGACACTTACTCTGGGGCCAACGTCCTGACTTTC.

This chain connects TRBV5-1 to TRBJ2-7, with TRBD2 matching over 7 bases. The trim removed 0 bases at V and 0 bases at J, leaving 3 bases unmatched. This CDR3 is 15 amino acids long. The V gene's germline CDR1 is SGHRS and CDR2 YFSETQ. CDR3 protein: CASSLERDYSYEQYF. DNA of the CDR3: TGCGCCAGCAGCTTGGAAAGGGACTACTCCTACGAGCAGTACTTC.

In its sample, this clonotype was seen a few times. This chain links TRBV27 with TRBJ1-2; TRBD1 might be the D (5 bases). The CDR3 loop spans 15 amino acids. Per germline, CDR1 MNHEY and CDR2 SMNVEV (reference sequence). V was cut by 6 bases and J by 0 bases, with 14 bases left in between. This CDR3 reads CASSGGRGANYGYTF. The CDR3 DNA reads TGTGCCAGCAGCGGCGGGCGGGGGGCTAACTATGGCTACACCTTC.

J is TRBJ2-1 and V is TRBV7-9; TRBD1 matches 8 bases. J lost 8 bases, V lost 6 bases, and 12 bases had no gene match. The CDR3 covers 15 residues. Germline CDR1 and CDR2: SEHNR and FQNEAQ (reference sequence). CDR3 sequence: CASSSGTGWRDEQFF. The CDR3 region has the DNA TGTGCCAGCAGTTCCGGGACAGGATGGAGGGATGAGCAGTTCTTC.

The rearrangement links TRBV7-3 to TRBJ1-6, with a tentative D call TRBD1 (5 bases). V was cut by 0 bases and J by 6 bases, with 9 bases left in between. Per the germline V gene, CDR1 is SGHTA and CDR2 is FQGTGA. This CDR3 region has 15 residues. The CDR3 loop reads CASSLTGQGNSPLHF. CDR3 nucleotides: TGTGCCAGCAGCTTAACTGGGCAGGGTAATTCACCCCTCCACTTT.